The rows below give T cell receptor beta chains drawn from one sample of a study of human thymus T cells. TCRdb keeps only in-frame clones here, not all; method: immunoSEQ multiplex PCR. The sample lists approximately 71,000 clones, roughly 94% occurring once. Sequences were obtained from thymus tissue. These TCRs come from a girl under three years old with a congenital heart defect but otherwise immunologically healthy. The CDR3 runs from the conserved cysteine through the conserved F or W. Each record gives: J gene, CDR3 length, V gene, clone size, D gene, CDR3 protein, CDR3 DNA. A D gene is named only where the DNA matches it firmly. Rows give clone size only sometimes, using once, few, many, or a class for an expanded clone.

TRBJ2-1	15	TRBV14	NA	TRBD1	CASSPTGEKSDEQFF	TGTGCCAGCAGCCCAACAGGGGAAAAGTCGGATGAGCAGTTCTTC
TRBJ2-7	15	TRBV6-5	NA	TRBD2	CASSELAGDPYEQYF	TGTGCCAGCAGCGAACTAGCGGGAGATCCCTACGAGCAGTACTTC
TRBJ2-7	12	TRBV12-5	NA	NA	CASGLVPREQYF	TGTGCTAGTGGTTTGGTACCCCGCGAGCAGTACTTC
TRBJ2-1	18	TRBV14	NA	TRBD2	CASSQGPGTTDNYNEQFF	TGTGCCAGCAGCCAAGGCCCCGGGACTACCGACAATTACAATGAGCAGTTCTTC
TRBJ2-1	14	TRBV6-1	once	TRBD2	CASPSGRRGNEQFF	TGTGCCAGTCCTAGCGGGAGAAGGGGTAATGAGCAGTTCTTC
TRBJ2-7	18	TRBV5-5	NA	NA	CASSFGIRRGGYCYEQYF	TGTGCCAGCAGCTTCGGGATTCGCCGTGGAGGGTACTGTTACGAGCAGTACTTC
TRBJ2-3	13	TRBV30	NA	NA	CAWSPTPKDTQYF	TGTGCCTGGAGTCCCACTCCAAAAGATACGCAGTATTTT
TRBJ1-2	11	TRBV19	NA	TRBD1	CATGAGYGYTF	TGTGCAACAGGGGCCGGCTATGGCTACACCTTC
TRBJ2-3	17	TRBV19	NA	TRBD2	CASSRPGLAGVGDTQYF	TGTGCCAGCTCCCGGCCGGGACTAGCGGGAGTTGGAGATACGCAGTATTTT
TRBJ2-7	17	TRBV13	NA	NA	CASSHRGGANGSYEQYF	TGTGCCAGCAGTCATCGAGGGGGTGCTAATGGCTCCTACGAGCAGTACTTC
TRBJ1-1	16	TRBV5-1	NA	NA	CASSLSSHRENTEAFF	TGCGCCAGCAGCTTGTCAAGCCACCGGGAGAACACTGAAGCTTTCTTT
TRBJ2-2	15	TRBV14	NA	NA	CASSQGPPVSGELFF	TGTGCCAGCAGCCAAGGGCCCCCCGTTTCGGGGGAGCTGTTTTTT
TRBJ1-1	12	TRBV6-1	NA	NA	CASGGHNTEAFF	TGTGCCAGCGGGGGGCACAACACTGAAGCTTTCTTT
TRBJ2-5	15	TRBV13	NA	NA	CASSLGGGREETQYF	TGTGCCAGCAGCTTAGGCGGCGGCAGAGAAGAGACCCAGTACTTC
TRBJ2-2	18	TRBV28	once	NA	CASSSRGARYINTGELFF	TGTGCCAGCAGTTCTAGAGGGGCCCGCTATATTAACACCGGGGAGCTGTTTTTT
TRBJ1-1	19	TRBV14	NA	TRBD1	CASSPSPRDRIFMNTEAFF	TGTGCCAGCAGCCCCAGCCCCCGGGACAGGATCTTCATGAACACTGAAGCTTTCTTT
TRBJ1-3	13	TRBV28	NA	TRBD1	CATLQGTGNTIYF	TGTGCCACCCTACAGGGGACTGGAAACACCATATATTTT
TRBJ2-7	18	TRBV28	NA	NA	CASSLYPGLAGCSYEQYF	TGTGCCAGCAGTTTATATCCGGGATTGGCTGGTTGCTCCTACGAGCAGTACTTC
TRBJ2-7	19	TRBV15	NA	TRBD2	CATSRAPLAAQRLSYEQYF	TGTGCCACCAGCAGAGCCCCACTAGCGGCCCAACGCCTTTCCTACGAGCAGTACTTC
TRBJ2-1	12	TRBV19	NA	NA	CASSMIGNEQFF	TGTGCCAGTAGTATGATCGGCAATGAGCAGTTCTTC
TRBJ2-2	13	TRBV11-2	NA	TRBD1	CASSGTDTGELFF	TGTGCCAGCAGCGGGACAGACACCGGGGAGCTGTTTTTT
TRBJ1-4	17	TRBV28	NA	NA	CASSSPPRQEGNEKLFF	TGTGCCAGCAGCTCCCCCCCACGACAGGAGGGGAATGAAAAACTGTTTTTT
TRBJ2-2	21	TRBV2	once	TRBD2	CASRGQSQSLLWREGSGELFF	TGTGCCAGCAGGGGACAGTCCCAAAGTCTCCTTTGGCGGGAGGGTTCCGGGGAGCTGTTTTTT
TRBJ1-4	17	TRBV4-3	few	NA	CASSQDRAAATNGKLFF	TGCGCCAGCAGCCAAGATCGGGCAGCGGCAACTAATGGGAAACTGTTTTTT
TRBJ2-7	12	TRBV28	NA	NA	CASSLVTYEQYF	TGTGCCAGCAGTTTGGTGACCTACGAGCAGTACTTC
TRBJ2-7	13	TRBV12-5	NA	NA	CASGLPVGDEQYF	TGTGCTAGTGGTTTGCCTGTCGGGGACGAGCAGTACTTC
TRBJ1-1	15	TRBV5-1	NA	TRBD1	CASSLDRGLNTEAFF	TGCGCCAGCAGCTTGGACAGGGGCTTGAACACTGAAGCTTTCTTT
TRBJ2-1	15	TRBV28	NA	TRBD2	CASRGLAGNYNEQFF	TGTGCCAGCAGAGGGCTAGCGGGAAACTACAATGAGCAGTTCTTC
TRBJ1-2	13	TRBV27	NA	NA	CASSLRSRYGYTF	TGTGCCAGCAGTCTCCGGAGCCGCTATGGCTACACCTTC
TRBJ2-1	12	TRBV6-1	NA	NA	CASSSLEVGQFF	TGTGCCAGCTCGAGCCTTGAAGTGGGGCAGTTCTTC